This T cell receptor (beta chain) was sequenced for a study of blood T cell repertoires in COVID-19. With 4 bases clipped from V and 3 bases from J, the junction kept 7 bases outside the gene matches. CDR3 length equals 15 residues. The germline V gene encodes CDR1 SGDLS and CDR2 YYNGEE. This clone was seen just once. Profiling relied on immunoSEQ multiplex PCR, and the TCRdb table lists in-frame clones only, not all of them. The sample lists 150,000 to 180,000 clones; approximately 78% were seen once. The receptor's source is an elderly man with acute or convalescent COVID-19. The V and J genes are TRBV9 and TRBJ2-7; 10 nucleotides align to TRBD1. Sample: peripheral blood. Written as DNA, the CDR3 is TGTGCCAGCAGCCAGGGACAGGGGAGAAACTACGAGCAGTACTTC. Its protein is CASSQGQGRNYEQYF.